Sequencing of this T cell receptor (beta chain) was carried out in a study of blood T cell repertoires in COVID-19. The table came from immunoSEQ multiplex PCR; TCRdb's copy has only in-frame clones and leaves some out. The profile shows 310,000 or so clones, more than 75% of them singletons. Germline V CDR1 and CDR2: SQVTM, ANQGSEA. This CDR3 region has 15 residues. Trimming at V came to 5 bases and at J to 5 bases, leaving 12 bases not matched to a gene. This clone was counted between two and nine times. This clonotype originated in a woman aged 45 to 65 with active or convalescent COVID-19. V gene TRBV29-1 combines with J gene TRBJ2-5; 9 bases match TRBD2. Sequencing was done on a sample of peripheral blood. CDR3 in amino acids: CSVNSQREAGETQYF. The CDR3 region has the DNA TGCAGCGTTAATTCCCAGCGGGAGGCCGGGGAGACCCAGTACTTC.